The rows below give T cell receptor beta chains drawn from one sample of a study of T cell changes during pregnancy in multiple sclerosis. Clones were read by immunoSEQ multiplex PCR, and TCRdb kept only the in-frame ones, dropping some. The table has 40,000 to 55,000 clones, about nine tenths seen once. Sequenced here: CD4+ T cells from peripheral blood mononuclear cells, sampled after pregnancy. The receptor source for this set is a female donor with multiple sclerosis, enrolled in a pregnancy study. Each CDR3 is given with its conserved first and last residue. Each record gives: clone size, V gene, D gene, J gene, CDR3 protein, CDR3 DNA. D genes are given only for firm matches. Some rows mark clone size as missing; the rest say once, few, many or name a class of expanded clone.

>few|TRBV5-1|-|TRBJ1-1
CASSLGQGGDSEAFF
TGCGCCAGCAGCTTGGGCCAGGGTGGTGATTCTGAAGCTTTCTTT
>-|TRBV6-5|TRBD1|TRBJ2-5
CASSRGQGFGETQYF
TGTGCCAGCAGCCGGGGACAGGGTTTTGGAGAGACCCAGTACTTC
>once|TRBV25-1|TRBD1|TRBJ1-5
CASSADRAGNQPQHF
TGTGCCAGCAGTGCGGACAGGGCTGGAAATCAGCCCCAGCATTTT
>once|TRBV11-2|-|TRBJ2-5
CASSLAGGGYQETQYF
TGTGCCAGCAGCTTGGCAGGTGGGGGGTACCAAGAGACCCAGTACTTC
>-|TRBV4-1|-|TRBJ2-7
CASSHPRGALEQYF
TGCGCCAGCAGCCACCCCCGGGGGGCCCTCGAGCAGTACTTC
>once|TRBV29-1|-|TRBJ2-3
CSVGGGKATDTQYF
TGCAGCGTTGGTGGGGGCAAAGCCACAGATACGCAGTATTTT
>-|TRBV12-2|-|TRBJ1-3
CASRLGGSCHSGNTIYF
TGTGCAAGTCGCCTGGGAGGTAGCTGTCACTCTGGAAACACCATATATTTT
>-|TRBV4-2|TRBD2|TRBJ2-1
CASSQKLSGSGWDEQFF
TGTGCCAGCAGCCAGAAACTTAGCGGGAGCGGGTGGGATGAGCAGTTCTTC
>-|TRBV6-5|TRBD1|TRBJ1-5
CASSQTGGPSQPQHF
TGTGCCAGCAGTCAAACAGGGGGCCCTTCTCAGCCCCAGCATTTT
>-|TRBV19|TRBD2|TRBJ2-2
CASSRVAGAHTGELFF
TGTGCCAGTAGTAGGGTGGCGGGAGCGCACACCGGGGAGCTGTTTTTT
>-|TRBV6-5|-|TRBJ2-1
CASRTNPIPYNEQFF
TGTGCCAGCAGGACAAACCCAATCCCCTACAATGAGCAGTTCTTC
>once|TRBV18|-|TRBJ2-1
CASTQREAWLF
TGTGCCAGCACCCAGAGGGAGGCATGGCTCTTC
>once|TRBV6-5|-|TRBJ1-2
CASSYTERGGGYTF
TGTGCCAGCAGTTACACCGAACGGGGGGGCGGCTACACCTTC
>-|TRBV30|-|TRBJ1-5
CAWKLAGLSNQPQHF
TGTGCCTGGAAATTAGCGGGGCTCAGCAATCAGCCCCAGCATTTT
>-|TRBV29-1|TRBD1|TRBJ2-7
CSAATDRGTSEQYF
TGCAGCGCGGCAACTGACAGGGGTACCTCCGAGCAGTACTTC
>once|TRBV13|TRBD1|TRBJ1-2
CASSFTGQGFHYGYTF
TGTGCCAGCAGTTTCACGGGACAGGGGTTCCACTATGGCTACACCTTC
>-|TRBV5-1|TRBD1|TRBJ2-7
CASSLVAGGYEQYF
TGCGCCAGCAGCTTGGTGGCAGGGGGCTACGAGCAGTACTTC
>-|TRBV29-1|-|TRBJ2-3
CSVDTSTDTQYF
TGCAGCGTTGACACATCCACAGATACGCAGTATTTT
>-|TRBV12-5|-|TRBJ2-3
CASGSNTDTQYF
TGTGCTAGTGGTTCCAACACAGATACGCAGTATTTT
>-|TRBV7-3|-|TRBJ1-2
CASSLTGVQDYGYTF
TGTGCCAGCAGCTTAACAGGGGTACAAGACTATGGCTACACCTTC
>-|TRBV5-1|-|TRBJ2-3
CASSLADSTDTQYF
TGCGCCAGCAGCTTAGCGGATAGCACAGATACGCAGTATTTT
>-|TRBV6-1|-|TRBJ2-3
CASENQGTRLWGQYF
TGTGCCAGCGAGAACCAAGGGACTCGACTTTGGGGGCAGTATTTT
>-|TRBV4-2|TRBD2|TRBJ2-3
CASSQVGLAGGGVTDTQYF
TGTGCCAGCAGCCAAGTGGGACTAGCGGGAGGTGGGGTCACAGATACGCAGTATTTT
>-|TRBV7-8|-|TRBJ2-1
CASSLADGNEQFF
TGTGCCAGCAGCTTAGCAGACGGGAATGAGCAGTTCTTC
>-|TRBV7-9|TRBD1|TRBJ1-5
CASSTGAFGNQPQHF
TGTGCCAGCAGCACAGGGGCTTTTGGCAATCAGCCCCAGCATTTT
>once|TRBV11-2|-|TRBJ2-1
CASSLVAGYNEQFF
TGTGCCAGCAGCTTAGTGGCAGGCTACAATGAGCAGTTCTTC
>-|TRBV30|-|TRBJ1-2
CAWSVAQGYGYTF
TGTGCCTGGAGTGTAGCTCAGGGATATGGCTACACCTTC
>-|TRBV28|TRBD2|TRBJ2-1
CASSFGSGSGRSNEQFF
TGTGCCAGCAGTTTTGGGTCGGGTAGCGGGAGGAGTAATGAGCAGTTCTTC
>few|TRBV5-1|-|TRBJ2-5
CASSPGDRGQETQYF
TGCGCCAGCAGCCCCGGAGATAGGGGGCAAGAGACCCAGTACTTC
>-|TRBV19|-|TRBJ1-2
CASSRKRPYNYGYTF
TGTGCCAGTAGCCGAAAGAGGCCCTATAACTATGGCTACACCTTC
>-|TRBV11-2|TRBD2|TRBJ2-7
CASSLRLAGGPGEQYF
TGTGCCAGCAGCTTAAGACTAGCGGGAGGGCCGGGGGAGCAGTACTTC
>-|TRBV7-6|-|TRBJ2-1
CASSASSETYNEQFF
TGTGCCAGCAGCGCCTCTAGCGAAACCTACAATGAGCAGTTCTTC
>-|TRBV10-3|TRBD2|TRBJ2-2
CAIRLAENTGELFF
TGTGCCATCAGACTAGCGGAGAACACCGGGGAGCTGTTTTTT